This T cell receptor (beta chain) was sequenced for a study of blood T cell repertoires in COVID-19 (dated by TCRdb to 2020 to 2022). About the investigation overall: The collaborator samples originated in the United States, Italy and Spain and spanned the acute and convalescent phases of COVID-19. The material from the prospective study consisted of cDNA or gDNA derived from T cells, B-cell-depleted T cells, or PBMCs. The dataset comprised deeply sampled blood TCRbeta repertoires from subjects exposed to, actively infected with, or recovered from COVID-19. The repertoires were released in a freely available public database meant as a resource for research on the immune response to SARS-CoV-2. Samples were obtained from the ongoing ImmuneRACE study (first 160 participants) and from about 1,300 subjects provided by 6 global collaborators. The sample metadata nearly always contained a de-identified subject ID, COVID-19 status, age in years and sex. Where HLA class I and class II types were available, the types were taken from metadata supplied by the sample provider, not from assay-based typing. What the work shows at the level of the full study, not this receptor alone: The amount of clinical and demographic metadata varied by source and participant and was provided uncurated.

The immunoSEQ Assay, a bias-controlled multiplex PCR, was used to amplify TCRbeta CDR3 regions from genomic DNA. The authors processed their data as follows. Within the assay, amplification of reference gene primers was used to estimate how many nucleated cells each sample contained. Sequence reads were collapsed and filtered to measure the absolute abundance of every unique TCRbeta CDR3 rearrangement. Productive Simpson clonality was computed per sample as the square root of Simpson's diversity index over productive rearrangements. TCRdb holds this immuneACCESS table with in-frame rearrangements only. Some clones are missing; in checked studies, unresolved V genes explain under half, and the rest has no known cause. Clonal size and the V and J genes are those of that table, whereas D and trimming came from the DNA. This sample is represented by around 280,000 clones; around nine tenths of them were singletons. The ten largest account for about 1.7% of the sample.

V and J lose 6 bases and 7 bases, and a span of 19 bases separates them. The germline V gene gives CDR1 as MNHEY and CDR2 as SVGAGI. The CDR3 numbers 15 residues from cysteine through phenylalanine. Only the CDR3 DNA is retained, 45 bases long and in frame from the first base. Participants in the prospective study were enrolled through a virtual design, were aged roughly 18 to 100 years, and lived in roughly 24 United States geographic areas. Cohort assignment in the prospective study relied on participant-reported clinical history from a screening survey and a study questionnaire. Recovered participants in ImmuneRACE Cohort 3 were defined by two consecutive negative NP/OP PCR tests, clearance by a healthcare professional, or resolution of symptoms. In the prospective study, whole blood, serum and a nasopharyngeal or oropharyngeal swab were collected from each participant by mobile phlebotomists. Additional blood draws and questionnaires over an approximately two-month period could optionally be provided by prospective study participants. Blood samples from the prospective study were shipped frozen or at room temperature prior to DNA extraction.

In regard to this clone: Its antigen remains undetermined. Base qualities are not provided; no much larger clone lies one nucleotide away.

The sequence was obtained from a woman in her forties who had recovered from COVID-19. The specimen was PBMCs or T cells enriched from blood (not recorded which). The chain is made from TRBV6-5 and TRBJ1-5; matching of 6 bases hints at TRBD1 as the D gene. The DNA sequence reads TGTGCCAGCAGAAAACAGGGCGGTGGCAGGCAGCCCCAGCATTTT. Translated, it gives CASRKQGGGRQPQHF.